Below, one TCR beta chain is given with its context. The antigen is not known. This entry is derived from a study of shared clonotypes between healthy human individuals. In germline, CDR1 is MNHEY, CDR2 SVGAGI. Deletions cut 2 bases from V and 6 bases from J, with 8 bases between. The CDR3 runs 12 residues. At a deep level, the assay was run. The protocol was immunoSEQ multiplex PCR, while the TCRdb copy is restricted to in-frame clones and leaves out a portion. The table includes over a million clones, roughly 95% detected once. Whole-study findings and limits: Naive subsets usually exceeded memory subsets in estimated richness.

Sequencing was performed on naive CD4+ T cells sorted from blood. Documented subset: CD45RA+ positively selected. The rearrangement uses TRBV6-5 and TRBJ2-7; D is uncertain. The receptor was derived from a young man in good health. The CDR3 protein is CASSYKDTEQYF. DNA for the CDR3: TGTGCCAGCAGTTACAAAGACACCGAGCAGTACTTC.